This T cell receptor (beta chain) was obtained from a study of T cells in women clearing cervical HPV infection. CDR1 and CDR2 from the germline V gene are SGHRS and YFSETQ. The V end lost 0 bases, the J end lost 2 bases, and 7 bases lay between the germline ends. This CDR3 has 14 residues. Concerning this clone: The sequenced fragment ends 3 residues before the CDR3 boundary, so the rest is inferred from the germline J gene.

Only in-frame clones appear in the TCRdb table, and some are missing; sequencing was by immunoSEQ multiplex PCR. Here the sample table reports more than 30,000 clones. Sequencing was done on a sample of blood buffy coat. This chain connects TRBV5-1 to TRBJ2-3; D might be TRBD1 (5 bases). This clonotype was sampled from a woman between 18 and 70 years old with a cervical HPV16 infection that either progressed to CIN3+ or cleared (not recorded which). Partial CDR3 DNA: TGCGCCAGCAGCTTGGGACAGACCACAGATACG. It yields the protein CASSLGQTTDT. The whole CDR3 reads CASSLGQTTDTQYF.